This T cell receptor beta chain is drawn from a study of T cells in Graves' hyperthyroidism and ophthalmopathy. Study-level background: Prior to any treatment, at the point of initial diagnosis, peripheral blood was collected.

RNA transcripts provided the source from which TCR beta CDR3 regions were amplified. Using the HTBI primer set, a first-round RT-PCR was run on the TCR CDR3. TCRdb reprocessed the multiplex PCR reads with MiXCR, giving one entry per CDR3 protein. The data show roughly 550,000 distinct CDR3 sequences, with approximately 16% seen just once and 25% to 30% held by the top ten. As regards this clonotype: A much larger clonotype is one base distant, so this may be a read error.

Trimming shortened V by 4 bases and J by 5 bases, and 17 bases separated the two germline ends. The CDR3 contains 15 residues. Germline V gene lookup returns CDR1 MDHEN and CDR2 SYDVKM. The sequencing sample was made of blood. The sequence came from a woman younger than 45 with Graves' ophthalmopathy. V is TRBV28 and J is TRBJ2-5; perhaps TRBD1 as D (6 bases). In nucleotides, the CDR3 is TGTGCCAGCAGTTCACCTACGGACAGCCATGAGACCCAGTACTTC. Residues: CASSSPTDSHETQYF.